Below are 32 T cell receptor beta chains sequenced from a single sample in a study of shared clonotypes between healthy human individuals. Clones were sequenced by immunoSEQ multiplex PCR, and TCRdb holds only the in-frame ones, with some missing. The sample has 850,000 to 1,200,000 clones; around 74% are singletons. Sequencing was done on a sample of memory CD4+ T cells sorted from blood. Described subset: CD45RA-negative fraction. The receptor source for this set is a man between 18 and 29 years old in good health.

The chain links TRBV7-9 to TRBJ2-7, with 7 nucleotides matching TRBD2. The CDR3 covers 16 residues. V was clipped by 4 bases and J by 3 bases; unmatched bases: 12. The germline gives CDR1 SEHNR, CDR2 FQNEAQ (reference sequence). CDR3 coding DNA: TGTGCCAGCAGCTCCATACAAGGGACGGGAGGCTACGAGCAGTACTTC. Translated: CASSSIQGTGGYEQYF. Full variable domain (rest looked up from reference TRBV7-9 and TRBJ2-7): DTGVSQNPRHKITKRGQNVTFRCDPISEHNRLYWYRQTLGQGPEFLTYFQNEAQLEKSRLLSDRFSAERPKGSFSTLEIQRTEQGDSAMYLCASSSIQGTGGYEQYFGPGTRLTVT.

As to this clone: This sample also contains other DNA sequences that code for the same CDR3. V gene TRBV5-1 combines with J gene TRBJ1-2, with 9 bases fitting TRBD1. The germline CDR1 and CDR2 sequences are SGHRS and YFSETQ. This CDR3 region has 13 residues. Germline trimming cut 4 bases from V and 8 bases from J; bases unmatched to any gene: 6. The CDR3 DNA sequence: TGCGCCAGCAGCCCGGGACAGGGTGAAGGCTACACCTTC. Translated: CASSPGQGEGYTF.

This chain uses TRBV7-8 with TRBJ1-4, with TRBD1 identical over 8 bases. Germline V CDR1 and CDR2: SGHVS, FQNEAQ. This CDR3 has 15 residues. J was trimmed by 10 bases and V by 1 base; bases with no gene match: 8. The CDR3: CASSLGRTGIAKLFF. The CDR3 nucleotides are TGTGCCAGCAGCTTAGGGCGGACAGGGATAGCAAAACTGTTTTTT.

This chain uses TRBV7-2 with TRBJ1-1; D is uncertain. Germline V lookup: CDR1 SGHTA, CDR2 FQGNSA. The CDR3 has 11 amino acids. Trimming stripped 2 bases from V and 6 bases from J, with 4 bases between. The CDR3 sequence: CASSLKAEAFF. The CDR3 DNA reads TGTGCCAGCAGCTTAAAGGCTGAAGCTTTCTTT.

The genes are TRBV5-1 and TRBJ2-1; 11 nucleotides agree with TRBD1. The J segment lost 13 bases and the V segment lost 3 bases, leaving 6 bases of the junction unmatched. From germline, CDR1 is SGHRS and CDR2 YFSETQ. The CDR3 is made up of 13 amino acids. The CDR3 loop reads CASSSGQGGNQFF. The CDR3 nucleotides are TGCGCCAGCAGCTCGGGACAGGGGGGAAATCAGTTCTTC.

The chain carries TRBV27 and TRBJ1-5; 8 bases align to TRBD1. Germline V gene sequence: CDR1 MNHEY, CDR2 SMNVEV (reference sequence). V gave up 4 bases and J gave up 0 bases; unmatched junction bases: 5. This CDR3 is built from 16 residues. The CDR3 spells CASSSRDRYSNQPQHF. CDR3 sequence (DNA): TGTGCCAGCAGTTCCAGGGACAGGTATAGCAATCAGCCCCAGCATTTT.

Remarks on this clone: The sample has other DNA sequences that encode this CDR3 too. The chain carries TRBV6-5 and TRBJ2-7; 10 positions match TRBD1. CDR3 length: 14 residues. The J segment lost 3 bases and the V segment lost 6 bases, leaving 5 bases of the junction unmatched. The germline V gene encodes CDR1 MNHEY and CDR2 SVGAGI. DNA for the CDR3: TGTGCCAGCAGACCGGGACAGGGGAGCTACGAGCAGTACTTC. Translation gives CASRPGQGSYEQYF.

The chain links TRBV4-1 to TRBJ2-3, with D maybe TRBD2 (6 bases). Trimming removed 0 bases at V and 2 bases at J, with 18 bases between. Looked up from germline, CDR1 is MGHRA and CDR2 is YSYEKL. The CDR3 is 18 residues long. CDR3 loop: CASSQDRGQRANTDTQYF. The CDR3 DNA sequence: TGCGCCAGCAGCCAAGATCGGGGCCAGCGGGCTAACACAGATACGCAGTATTTT.

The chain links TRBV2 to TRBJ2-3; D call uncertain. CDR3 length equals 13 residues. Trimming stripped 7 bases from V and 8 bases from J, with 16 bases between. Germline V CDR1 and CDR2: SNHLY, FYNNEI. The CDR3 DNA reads TGTGCCAGCACCGAGGAGTTGGGAAGTACGCAGTATTTT. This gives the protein CASTEELGSTQYF.

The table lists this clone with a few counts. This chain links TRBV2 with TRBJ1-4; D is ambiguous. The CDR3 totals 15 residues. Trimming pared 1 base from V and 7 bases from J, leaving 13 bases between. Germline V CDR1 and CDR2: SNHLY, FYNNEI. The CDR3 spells CASSEGRASPEKLFF. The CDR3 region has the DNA TGTGCCAGCAGTGAAGGAAGGGCTAGCCCTGAAAAACTGTTTTTT.

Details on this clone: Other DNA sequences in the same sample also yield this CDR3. CDR3 nucleotide sequence: TGCGCCAGCAGCCGGGACAGGGCCCAAGAGACCCAGTACTTC. Translating gives CASSRDRAQETQYF. The chain employs TRBV5-1 and TRBJ2-5, with 9 bases lining up with TRBD1. V was clipped by 4 bases and J by 1 base; unmatched bases: 2. The CDR3 runs 14 residues. The germline CDR1 and CDR2 sequences are SGHRS and YFSETQ.

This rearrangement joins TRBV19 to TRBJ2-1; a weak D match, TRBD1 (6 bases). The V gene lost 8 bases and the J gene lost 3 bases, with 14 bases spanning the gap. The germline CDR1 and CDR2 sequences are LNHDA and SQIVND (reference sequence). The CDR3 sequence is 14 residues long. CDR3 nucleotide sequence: TGTGCCAGTTCAATCGGGACACACTACAATGAGCAGTTCTTC. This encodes CASSIGTHYNEQFF.

As DNA, the CDR3 is TGTGCCAGCAGTGAATCGATAGATACGCAGTATTTT. Its translation: CASSESIDTQYF. The chain uses TRBV25-1 and TRBJ2-3; D not resolved. CDR1 and CDR2 (germline): MGHDK, SYGVNS. V gave up 1 base and J gave up 5 bases, with 4 bases separating them. The CDR3 is 12 residues long. Drawing the rest from reference TRBV25-1 and TRBJ2-3, the complete variable domain is EADIYQTPRYLVIGTGKKITLECSQTMGHDKMYWYQQDPGMELHLIHYSYGVNSTEKGDLSSESTVSRIRTEHFPLTLESARPSHTSQYLCASSESIDTQYFGPGTRLTVL.

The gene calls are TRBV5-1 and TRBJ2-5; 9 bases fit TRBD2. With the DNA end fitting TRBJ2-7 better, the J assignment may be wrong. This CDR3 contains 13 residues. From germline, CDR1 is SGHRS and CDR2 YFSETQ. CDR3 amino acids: CASNPAGGHEQYF. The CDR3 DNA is TGCGCCAGCAACCCAGCGGGGGGACACGAGCAGTACTTC.

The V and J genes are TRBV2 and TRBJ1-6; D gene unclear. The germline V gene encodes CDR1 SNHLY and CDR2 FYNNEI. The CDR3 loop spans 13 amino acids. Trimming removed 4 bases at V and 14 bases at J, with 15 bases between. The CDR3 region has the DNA TGTGCCAGCAGTGGCCACGAGAATGAGGCCCTCCACTTT. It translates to CASSGHENEALHF.

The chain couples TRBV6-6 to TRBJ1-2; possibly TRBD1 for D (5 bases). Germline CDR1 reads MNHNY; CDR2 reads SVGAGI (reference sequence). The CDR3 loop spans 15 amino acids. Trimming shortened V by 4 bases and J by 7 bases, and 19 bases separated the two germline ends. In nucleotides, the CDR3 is TGTGCCAGCAGTTCCCCGACAGTTCGTCAGGGTGGCTACACCTTC. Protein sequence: CASSSPTVRQGGYTF.

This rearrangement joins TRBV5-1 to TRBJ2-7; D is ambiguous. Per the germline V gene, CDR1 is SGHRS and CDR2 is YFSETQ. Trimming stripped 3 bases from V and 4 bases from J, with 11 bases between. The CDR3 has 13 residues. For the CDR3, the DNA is TGCGCCAGCAGCTCTGAGGTCCCTTACGAGCAGTACTTC. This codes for CASSSEVPYEQYF.

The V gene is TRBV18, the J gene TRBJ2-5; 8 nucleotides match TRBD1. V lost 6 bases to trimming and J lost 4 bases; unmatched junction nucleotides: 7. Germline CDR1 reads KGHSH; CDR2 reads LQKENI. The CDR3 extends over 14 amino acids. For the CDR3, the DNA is TGTGCCAGCTCGCCGGACAGGGCTGGAGAGACCCAGTACTTC. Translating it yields CASSPDRAGETQYF.

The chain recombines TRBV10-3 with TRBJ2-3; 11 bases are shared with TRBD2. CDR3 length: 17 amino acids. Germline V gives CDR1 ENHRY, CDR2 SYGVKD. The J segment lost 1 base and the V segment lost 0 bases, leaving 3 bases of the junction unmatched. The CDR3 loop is CAISESRGLAGTDTQYF. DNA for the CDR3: TGTGCCATCAGTGAGTCCCGGGGACTAGCGGGCACAGATACGCAGTATTTT.

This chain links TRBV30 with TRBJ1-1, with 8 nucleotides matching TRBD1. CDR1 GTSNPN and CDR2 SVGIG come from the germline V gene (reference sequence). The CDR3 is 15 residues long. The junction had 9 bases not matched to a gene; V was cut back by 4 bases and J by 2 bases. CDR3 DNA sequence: TGTGCCTGGACAGGGGGCCGGAGAATCAACACTGAAGCTTTCTTT. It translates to CAWTGGRRINTEAFF.

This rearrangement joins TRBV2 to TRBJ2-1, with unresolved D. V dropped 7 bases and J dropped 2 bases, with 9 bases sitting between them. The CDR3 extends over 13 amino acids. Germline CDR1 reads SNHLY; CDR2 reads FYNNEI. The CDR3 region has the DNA TGTGCCAGCACTCTAGTTGCCTACAATGAGCAGTTCTTC. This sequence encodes CASTLVAYNEQFF.

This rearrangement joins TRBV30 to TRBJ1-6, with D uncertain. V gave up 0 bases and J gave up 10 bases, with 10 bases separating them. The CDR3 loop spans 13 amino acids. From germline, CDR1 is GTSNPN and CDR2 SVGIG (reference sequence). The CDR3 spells CAWSVPGRSPLHF. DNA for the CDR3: TGTGCCTGGAGTGTACCTGGGAGGTCACCCCTCCACTTT.

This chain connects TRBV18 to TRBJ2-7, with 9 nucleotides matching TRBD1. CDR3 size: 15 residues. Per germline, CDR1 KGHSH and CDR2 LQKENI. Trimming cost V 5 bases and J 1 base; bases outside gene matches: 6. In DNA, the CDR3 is TGTGCCAGCTCAACGGGACAGGGAGGGTCCTACGAGCAGTACTTC. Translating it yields CASSTGQGGSYEQYF.

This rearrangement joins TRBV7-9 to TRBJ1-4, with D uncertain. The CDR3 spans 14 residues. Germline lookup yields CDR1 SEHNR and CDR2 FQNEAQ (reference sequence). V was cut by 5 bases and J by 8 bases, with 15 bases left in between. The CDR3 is CASSPTTRAEKLFF. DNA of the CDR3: TGTGCCAGCAGCCCCACTACTAGGGCCGAAAAACTGTTTTTT.

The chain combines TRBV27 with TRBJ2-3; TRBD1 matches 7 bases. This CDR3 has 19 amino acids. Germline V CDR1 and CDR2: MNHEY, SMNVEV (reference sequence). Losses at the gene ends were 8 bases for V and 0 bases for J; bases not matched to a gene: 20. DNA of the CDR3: TGTGCCAGCTATTGGGGACACAGGGGTGGCCTCCTTAGCACAGATACGCAGTATTTT. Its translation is CASYWGHRGGLLSTDTQYF.

The CDR3 region has the DNA TGTGCCAGCAGGGGGTTACAGGGGGTAAGCACAGATACGCAGTATTTT. It yields the protein CASRGLQGVSTDTQYF. This chain joins TRBV2 and TRBJ2-3, with 8 bases that match TRBD1. Germline CDR1 and CDR2: SNHLY and FYNNEI. This CDR3 region has 16 residues. V dropped 6 bases and J dropped 0; count of bases not matched to a gene: 8.

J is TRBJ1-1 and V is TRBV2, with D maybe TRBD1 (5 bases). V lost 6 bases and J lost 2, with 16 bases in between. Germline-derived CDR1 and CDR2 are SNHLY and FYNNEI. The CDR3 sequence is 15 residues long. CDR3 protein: CASSSQGGGNTEAFF. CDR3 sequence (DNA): TGTGCCAGCAGCTCCCAAGGTGGGGGAAACACTGAAGCTTTCTTT.

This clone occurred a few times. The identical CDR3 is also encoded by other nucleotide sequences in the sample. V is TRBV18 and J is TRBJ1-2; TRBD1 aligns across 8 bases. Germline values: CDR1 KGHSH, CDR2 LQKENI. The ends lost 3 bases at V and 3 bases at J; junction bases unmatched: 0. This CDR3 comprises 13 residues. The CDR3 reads CASSPTGDYGYTF. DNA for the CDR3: TGTGCCAGCTCACCGACAGGGGACTATGGCTACACCTTC.

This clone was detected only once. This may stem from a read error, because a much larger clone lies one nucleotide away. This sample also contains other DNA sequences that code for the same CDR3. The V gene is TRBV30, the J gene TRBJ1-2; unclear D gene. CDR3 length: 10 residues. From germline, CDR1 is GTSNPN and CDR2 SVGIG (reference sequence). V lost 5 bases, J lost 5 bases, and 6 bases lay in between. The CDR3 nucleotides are TGTGCCTGGGGAGATTATGGCTACACCTTC. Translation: CAWGDYGYTF.

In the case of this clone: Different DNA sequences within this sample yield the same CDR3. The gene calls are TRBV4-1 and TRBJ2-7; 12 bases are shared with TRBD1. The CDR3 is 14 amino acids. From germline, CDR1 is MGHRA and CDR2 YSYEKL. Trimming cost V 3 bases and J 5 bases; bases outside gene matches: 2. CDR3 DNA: TGCGCCAGCAGCCAGGGACAGGGGGCGGACGAGCAGTACTTC. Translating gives CASSQGQGADEQYF.

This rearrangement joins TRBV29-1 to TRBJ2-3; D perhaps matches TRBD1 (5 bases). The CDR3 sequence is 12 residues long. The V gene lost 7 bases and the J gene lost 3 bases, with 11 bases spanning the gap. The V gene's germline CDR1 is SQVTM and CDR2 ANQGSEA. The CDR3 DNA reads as TGCAGCGGAGGCGCAGGGACAGATACGCAGTATTTT. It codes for CSGGAGTDTQYF.

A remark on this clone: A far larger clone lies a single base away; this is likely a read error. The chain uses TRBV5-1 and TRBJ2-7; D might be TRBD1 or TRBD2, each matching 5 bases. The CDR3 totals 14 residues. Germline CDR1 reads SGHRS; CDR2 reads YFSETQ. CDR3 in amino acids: CASNLYPGTNEQYF. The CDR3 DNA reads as TGCGCCAGCAACTTGTATCCAGGGACGAACGAGCAGTACTTC.